Included here is one T cell receptor beta chain sequence, with context. Its antigen target is currently unknown. No much larger clone exists at a distance of one base, and base qualities are not known. This sample stems from a study of T cells in Graves' hyperthyroidism and ophthalmopathy (dated by TCRdb to the late 2010s). Turning to the overall study: Peripheral blood was sampled at the time of initial diagnosis, prior to any treatment. A discovery cohort of approximately 97 patients, fewer than 50 with Graves' ophthalmopathy and about 60 with stable Graves' hyperthyroidism, was used to find distinguishing TCR V-J signatures. Whether ophthalmopathy could be predicted prospectively was tested in an independent validation cohort made up of some 20 hyperthyroidism patients plus 17 patients who later progressed to ophthalmopathy. The roughly 90 discovery patients were divided at random into training and test sets in a 7:3 ratio. The study also compared thyroid tissue and blood T-cell repertoires from several Graves' hyperthyroidism patients. Following sampling, methimazole starting at 30 mg daily was given to hyperthyroidism patients, and high-dose intravenous methylprednisolone was given to ophthalmopathy patients. TCR Vbeta CDR3 sequencing of 120 to 150 peripheral blood samples (43 ophthalmopathy, 75 hyperthyroidism and approximately 17 progressor patients) is reported in the paper. What the authors observed across the whole study: In validation, the model predicted progression to ophthalmopathy a median of roughly 6.5 months before onset, with about 71% sensitivity and about 72% specificity. No statistical method was used to set the sample size in advance, and investigators knew the group allocation. A 13 V-J signature model separated ophthalmopathy from stable hyperthyroidism, with approximately 87% sensitivity and just under 84% specificity in cross-validation and 80%/75% in testing. Most expanded thyroid clonotypes (frequency above 0.001) were also found in blood, which suggests that blood repertoires may mirror thyroid immune responses.

The TCR beta CDR3 regions were amplified from RNA transcripts. For the first round of RT-PCR on the TCR CDR3, the HTBI primer set was used together with the Qiagen OneStep RT-PCR kit. Libraries were constructed in a second round of multiplex PCR, after which size selection and purification were performed. Libraries were sequenced paired-end with 100 bp reads on an Illumina HiSeq2000. Per the original workflow: SOAPnuke was used to process the raw data, throwing out any read that contained adapters or uncalled bases, had a mean Phred below 15, or lacked an exact constant-primer or identifier match. COPE v1.2.5 was used to merge the high-quality paired reads, and each unique nucleotide sequence was defined as a clonotype. Clonotypes were aligned to IMGT TRBV, TRBD and TRBJ reference segments using MiTCR v1.1. Only V-J combinations with frequency above 0.0001, covering 99% to 99.2% of repertoires, were analysed. The TCS score was defined as F50 (clonal expansion) divided by E x V (chaos), with BLOSUM62-based TCRdist calculated between CDR3 peptides within each V-J. Welch's t-statistics and random forest reduced around 550 V-J features to about 13, which were used in a naive Bayes classifier (R e1071). TCRdb ran its own pipeline on the public reads, namely fastp trimming at Q25 and MiXCR clone calling, and kept in-frame beta chains. A single entry per CDR3 protein holds the most common genes and DNA from its merged rows. TCRdb's processing, not the study's, gives the V and J calls here. The table for this sample lists about 210,000 distinct CDR3 sequences; roughly 18% of them were counted only once. The ten largest clonotypes hold around 50% of the sample.

Stable Graves' hyperthyroidism was defined as the absence of progression to ophthalmopathy over 18 months of follow-up. Hyperthyroidism patients were newly diagnosed, had a disease duration of under 2 months, and were aged 18 to 65 years. Exclusion was applied to patients with uncontrolled infections, other autoimmune diseases, pregnancy or lactation. Clinical symptoms, serum thyroxine and TRAb, thyroid ultrasound, and orbital computed tomography formed the basis for the diagnoses. PBMCs were isolated from 7.5 to 10 ml of fresh peripheral blood by Ficoll-Paque density gradient centrifugation. Total RNA was extracted with Trizol reagent, and quality was checked on an Agilent 2100 Bioanalyzer. The CDR3 contains 15 residues, cysteine and phenylalanine counted. Only the CDR3 DNA stays, 45 bases, in frame from base 1. As encoded in the germline V gene, CDR1 is SGDLS while CDR2 is YYNGEE. Trimming accounts for 0 bases at V and 3 bases at J, while the number of junction bases matched to no gene is 3.

This receptor was obtained from a man aged 50-60 years with Graves' hyperthyroidism. Sequences were obtained from blood. Recombination connected TRBV9 to TRBJ2-7, with 10 bases in between that match TRBD2. The CDR3 reads as follows: CASSVGSSGSYEQYF. At the DNA level, the sequence is TGTGCCAGCAGCGTAGGTTCTAGCGGGAGCTACGAGCAGTACTTC.